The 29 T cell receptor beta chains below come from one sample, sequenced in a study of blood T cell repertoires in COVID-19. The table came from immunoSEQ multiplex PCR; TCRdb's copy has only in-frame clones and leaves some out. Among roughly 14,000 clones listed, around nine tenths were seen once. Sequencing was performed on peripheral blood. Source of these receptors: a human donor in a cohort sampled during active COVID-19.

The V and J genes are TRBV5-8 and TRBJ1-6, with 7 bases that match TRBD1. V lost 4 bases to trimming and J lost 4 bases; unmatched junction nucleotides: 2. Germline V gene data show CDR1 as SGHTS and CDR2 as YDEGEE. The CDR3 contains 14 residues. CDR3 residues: CASSLGQYNSPLHF. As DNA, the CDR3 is TGTGCCAGCAGCCTGGGACAGTATAATTCACCCCTCCACTTT.

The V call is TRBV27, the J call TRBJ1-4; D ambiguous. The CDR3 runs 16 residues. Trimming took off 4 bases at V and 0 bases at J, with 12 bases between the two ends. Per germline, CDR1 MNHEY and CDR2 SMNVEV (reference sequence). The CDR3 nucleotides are TGTGCCAGCAGTTACAGAGCGGGTGCAACTAATGAAAAACTGTTTTTT. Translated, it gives CASSYRAGATNEKLFF.

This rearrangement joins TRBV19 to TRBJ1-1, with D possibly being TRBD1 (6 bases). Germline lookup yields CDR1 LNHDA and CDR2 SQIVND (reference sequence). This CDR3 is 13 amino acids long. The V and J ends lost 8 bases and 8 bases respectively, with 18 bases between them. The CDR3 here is CASGAGVGLEAFF. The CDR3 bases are TGTGCCAGTGGGGCAGGGGTCGGTCTCGAAGCTTTCTTT. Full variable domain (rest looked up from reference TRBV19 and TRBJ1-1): DGGITQSPKYLFRKEGQNVTLSCEQNLNHDAMYWYRQDPGQGLRLIYYSQIVNDFQKGDIAEGYSVSREKKESFPLTVTSAQKNPTAFYLCASGAGVGLEAFFGQGTRLTVV.

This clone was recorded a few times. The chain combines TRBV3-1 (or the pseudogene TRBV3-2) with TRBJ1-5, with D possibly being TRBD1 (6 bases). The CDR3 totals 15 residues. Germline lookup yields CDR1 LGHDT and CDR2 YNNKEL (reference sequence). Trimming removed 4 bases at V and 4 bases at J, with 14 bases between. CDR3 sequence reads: CASSRGRGRNQPQHF. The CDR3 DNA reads TGTGCCAGCAGCCGGGGCAGGGGTAGGAATCAGCCCCAGCATTTT.

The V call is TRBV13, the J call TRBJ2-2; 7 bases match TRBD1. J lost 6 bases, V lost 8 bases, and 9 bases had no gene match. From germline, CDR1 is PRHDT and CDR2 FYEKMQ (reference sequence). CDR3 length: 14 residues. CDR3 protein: CASSPQGVPGELFF. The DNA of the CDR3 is TGTGCCAGCTCCCCTCAGGGGGTACCCGGGGAGCTGTTTTTT.

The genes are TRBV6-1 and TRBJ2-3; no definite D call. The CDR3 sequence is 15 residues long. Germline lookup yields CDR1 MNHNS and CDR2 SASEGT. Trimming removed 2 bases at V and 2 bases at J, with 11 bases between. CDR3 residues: CASSELGPSTDTQYF. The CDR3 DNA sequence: TGTGCCAGCAGTGAACTTGGGCCCTCCACAGATACGCAGTATTTT.

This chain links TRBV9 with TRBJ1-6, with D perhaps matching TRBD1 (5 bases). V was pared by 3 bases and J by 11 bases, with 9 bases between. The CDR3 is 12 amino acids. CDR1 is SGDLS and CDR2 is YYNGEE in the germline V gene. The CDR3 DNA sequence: TGTGCCAGCAGCGAAGGGGTTCCACCCCTCCACTTT. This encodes CASSEGVPPLHF.

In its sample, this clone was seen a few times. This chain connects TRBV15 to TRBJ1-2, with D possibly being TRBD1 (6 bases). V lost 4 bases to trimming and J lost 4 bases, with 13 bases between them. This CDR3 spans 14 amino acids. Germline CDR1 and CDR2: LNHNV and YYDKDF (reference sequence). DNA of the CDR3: TGTGCCACCAGCACCCGTGACAGGCGCTATGGCTACACCTTC. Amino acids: CATSTRDRRYGYTF.

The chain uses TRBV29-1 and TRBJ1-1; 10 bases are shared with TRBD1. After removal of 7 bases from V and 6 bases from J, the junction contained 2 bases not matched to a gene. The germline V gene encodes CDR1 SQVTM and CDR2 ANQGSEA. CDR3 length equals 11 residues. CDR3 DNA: TGCAGCGCCGGACAGGGGGCTGAAGCTTTCTTT. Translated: CSAGQGAEAFF.

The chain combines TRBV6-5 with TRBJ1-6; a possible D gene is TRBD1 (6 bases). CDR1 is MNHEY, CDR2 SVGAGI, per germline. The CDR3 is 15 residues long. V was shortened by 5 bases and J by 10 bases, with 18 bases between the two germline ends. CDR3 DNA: TGTGCCAGCAGTACAACCGGGACATTCGGATCACCCCTCCACTTT. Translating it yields CASSTTGTFGSPLHF.

The CDR3 reads CASSPRTSGEPTDTQYF. The CDR3 region has the DNA TGCGCCAGCAGCCCCCGGACTAGCGGAGAACCCACAGATACGCAGTATTTT. The chain carries TRBV4-3 and TRBJ2-3; TRBD2 matches 10 bases. In germline, CDR1 is LGHNA, CDR2 YSLEER. J was trimmed by 2 bases and V by 4 bases; bases with no gene match: 9. The CDR3 consists of 17 residues.

The CDR3 loop is CASSPLAGNTGELFF. DNA of the CDR3: TGTGCCAGCAGTCCACTAGCGGGGAACACCGGGGAGCTGTTTTTT. The genes are TRBV4-2 and TRBJ2-2, with 9 bases lining up with TRBD2. This CDR3 has 15 amino acids. Germline CDR1 LGHNA, CDR2 YNFKEQ. Germline trimming cut 6 bases from V and 1 base from J; bases unmatched to any gene: 3.

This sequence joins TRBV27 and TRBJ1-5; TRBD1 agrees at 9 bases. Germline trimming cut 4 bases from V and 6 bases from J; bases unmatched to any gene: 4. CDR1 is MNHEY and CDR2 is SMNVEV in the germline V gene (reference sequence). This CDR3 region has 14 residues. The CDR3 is CASSYRGLGQPQHF. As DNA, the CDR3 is TGTGCCAGCAGTTACAGGGGGCTTGGTCAGCCCCAGCATTTT.

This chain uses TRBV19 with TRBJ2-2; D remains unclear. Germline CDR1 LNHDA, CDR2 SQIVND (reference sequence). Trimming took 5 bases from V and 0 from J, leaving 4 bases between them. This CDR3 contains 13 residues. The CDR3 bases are TGTGCCAGTAGTCCCTCGAACACCGGGGAGCTGTTTTTT. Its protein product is CASSPSNTGELFF.

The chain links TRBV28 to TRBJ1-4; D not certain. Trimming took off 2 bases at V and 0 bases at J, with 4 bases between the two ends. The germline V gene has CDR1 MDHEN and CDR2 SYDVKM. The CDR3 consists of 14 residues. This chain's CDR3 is CASSLQATNEKLFF. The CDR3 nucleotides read TGTGCCAGCAGTTTACAGGCAACTAATGAAAAACTGTTTTTT.

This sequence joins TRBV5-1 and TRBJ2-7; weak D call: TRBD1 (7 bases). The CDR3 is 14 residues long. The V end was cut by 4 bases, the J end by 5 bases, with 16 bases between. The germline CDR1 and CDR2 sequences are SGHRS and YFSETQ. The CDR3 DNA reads TGCGCCAGCAGCCCAGGGGGGCCAGGGAACGAGCAGTACTTC. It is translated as CASSPGGPGNEQYF.

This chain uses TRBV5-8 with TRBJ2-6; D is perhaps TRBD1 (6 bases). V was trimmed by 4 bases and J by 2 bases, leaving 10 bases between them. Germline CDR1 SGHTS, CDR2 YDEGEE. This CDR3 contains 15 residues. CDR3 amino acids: CASSAQGTGANVLTF. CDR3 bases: TGTGCCAGCAGCGCGCAGGGGACTGGGGCCAACGTCCTGACTTTC.

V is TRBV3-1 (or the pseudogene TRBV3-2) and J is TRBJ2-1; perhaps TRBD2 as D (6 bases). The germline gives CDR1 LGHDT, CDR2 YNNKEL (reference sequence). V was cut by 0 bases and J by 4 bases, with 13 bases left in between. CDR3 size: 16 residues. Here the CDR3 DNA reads TGTGCCAGCAGCCAAGACGGGCGGGGAATATACAATGAGCAGTTCTTC. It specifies CASSQDGRGIYNEQFF.

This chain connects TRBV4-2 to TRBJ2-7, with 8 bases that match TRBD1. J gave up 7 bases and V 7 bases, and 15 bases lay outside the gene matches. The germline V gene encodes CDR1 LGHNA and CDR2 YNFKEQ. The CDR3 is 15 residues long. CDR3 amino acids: CASTLTRTGSPEQYF. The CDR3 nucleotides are TGTGCCAGCACCCTCACGAGGACAGGGTCGCCTGAGCAGTACTTC.

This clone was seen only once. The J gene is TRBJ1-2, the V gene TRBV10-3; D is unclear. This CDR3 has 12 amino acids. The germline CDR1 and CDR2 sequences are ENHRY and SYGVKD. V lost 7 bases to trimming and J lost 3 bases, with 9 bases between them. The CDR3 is CAINSPYYGYTF. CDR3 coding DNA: TGTGCCATCAACTCCCCTTACTATGGCTACACCTTC.

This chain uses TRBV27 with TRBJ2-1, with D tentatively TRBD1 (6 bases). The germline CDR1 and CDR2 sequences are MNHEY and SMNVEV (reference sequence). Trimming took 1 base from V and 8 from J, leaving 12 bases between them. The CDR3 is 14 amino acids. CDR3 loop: CASSLFPGVHEQFF. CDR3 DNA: TGTGCCAGCAGTTTATTTCCAGGGGTCCATGAGCAGTTCTTC.

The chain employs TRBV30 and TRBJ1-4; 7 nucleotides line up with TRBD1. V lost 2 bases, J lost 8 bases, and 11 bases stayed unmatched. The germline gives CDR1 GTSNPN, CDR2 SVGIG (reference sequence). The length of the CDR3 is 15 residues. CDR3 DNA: TGTGCCTGGAGTTCCGAGACAGGGTGGAGGGAAAAACTGTTTTTT. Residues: CAWSSETGWREKLFF.

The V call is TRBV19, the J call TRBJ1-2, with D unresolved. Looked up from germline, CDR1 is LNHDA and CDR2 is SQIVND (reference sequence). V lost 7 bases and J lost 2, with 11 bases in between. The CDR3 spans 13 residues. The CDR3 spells CASTHSYNYGYTF. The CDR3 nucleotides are TGTGCCAGTACCCACAGCTACAACTATGGCTACACCTTC.

This chain's CDR3 is CASSWQAPYEQYF. CDR3 nucleotide sequence: TGCGCCAGCAGTTGGCAGGCCCCCTACGAGCAGTACTTC. The rearrangement joins TRBV10-2 to TRBJ2-7, with D uncertain. Per germline, CDR1 WSHSY and CDR2 SAAADI. CDR3 length: 13 residues. Trimming shortened V by 5 bases and J by 2 bases, and 10 bases separated the two germline ends.

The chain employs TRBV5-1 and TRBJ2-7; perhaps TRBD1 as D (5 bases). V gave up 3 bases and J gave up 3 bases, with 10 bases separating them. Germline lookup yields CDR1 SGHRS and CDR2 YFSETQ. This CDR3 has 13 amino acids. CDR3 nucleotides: TGCGCCAGCAGCTCCCAGGGAAACTACGAGCAGTACTTC. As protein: CASSSQGNYEQYF.

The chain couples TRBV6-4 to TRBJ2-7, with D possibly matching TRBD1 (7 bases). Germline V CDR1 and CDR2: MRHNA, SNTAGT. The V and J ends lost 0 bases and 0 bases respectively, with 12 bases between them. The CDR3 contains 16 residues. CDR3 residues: CASSDSEGADSYEQYF. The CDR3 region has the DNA TGTGCCAGCAGTGACTCGGAGGGGGCAGACTCCTACGAGCAGTACTTC.

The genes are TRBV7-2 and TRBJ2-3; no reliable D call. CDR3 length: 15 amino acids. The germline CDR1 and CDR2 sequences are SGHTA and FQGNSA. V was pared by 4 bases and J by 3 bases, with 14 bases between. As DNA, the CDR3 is TGTGCCAGCAGCTACCCGCCGAGTTATACAGATACGCAGTATTTT. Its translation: CASSYPPSYTDTQYF.

The CDR3 DNA reads TGCAGCGTCCGTGGTAAACAGTCCAGCTCCTACGAGCAGTACTTC. It is translated as CSVRGKQSSSYEQYF. V usage is TRBV29-1 and J usage is TRBJ2-7; no reliable D call. With 6 bases removed from V and 0 bases from J, the gap between germline ends came to 18 bases. Per germline, CDR1 SQVTM and CDR2 ANQGSEA. This CDR3 has 15 residues.

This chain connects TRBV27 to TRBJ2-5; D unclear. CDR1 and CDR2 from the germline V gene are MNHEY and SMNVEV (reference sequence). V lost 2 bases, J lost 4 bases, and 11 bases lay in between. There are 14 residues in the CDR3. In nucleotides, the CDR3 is TGTGCCAGCAGTTTAACGGAGAGAGGAGAGACCCAGTACTTC. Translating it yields CASSLTERGETQYF.